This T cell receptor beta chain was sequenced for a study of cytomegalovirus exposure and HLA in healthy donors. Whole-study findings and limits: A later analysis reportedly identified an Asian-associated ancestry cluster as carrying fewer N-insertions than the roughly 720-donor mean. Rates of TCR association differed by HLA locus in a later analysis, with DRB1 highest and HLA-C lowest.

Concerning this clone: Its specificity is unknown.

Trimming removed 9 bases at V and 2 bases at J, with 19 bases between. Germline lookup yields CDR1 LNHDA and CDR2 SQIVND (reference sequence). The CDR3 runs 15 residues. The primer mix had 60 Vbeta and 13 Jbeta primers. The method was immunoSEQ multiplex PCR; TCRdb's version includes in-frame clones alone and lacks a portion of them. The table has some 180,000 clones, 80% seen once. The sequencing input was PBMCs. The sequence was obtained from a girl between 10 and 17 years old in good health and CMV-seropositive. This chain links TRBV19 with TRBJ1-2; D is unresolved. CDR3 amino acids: CASSPAWQANYGYTF. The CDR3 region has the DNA TGTGCCAGCTCCCCTGCCTGGCAGGCCAACTATGGCTACACCTTC.